The clone carrying this TCR beta chain occurred a few times. Its antigen is still unknown. These data originate in a study of CD8 T cells in ankylosing spondylitis. Study-wide points: Disease-associated clones were CD8+ and fairly uncommon in peripheral blood. The authors reported significant enrichment of disease-linked clones in matched ankylosing spondylitis synovial fluid. Apparently characteristic of ankylosing spondylitis blood was a TCR beta motif (roughly eight highly homologous variants). Some motif variants had been reported before (in reactive arthritis synovial fluid and blood).

The V and J ends lost 5 bases and 6 bases, in that order; junction bases with no gene match: 12. The CDR3 length is 16 residues. CDR1 is SSHAT and CDR2 is FNYEAQ in the germline V gene (reference sequence). Quantitative 5'-RACE was performed with molecular barcodes, and it yielded the TCR beta libraries. MiXCR, applied by TCRdb to the 5' RACE reads, yields one record per CDR3 protein. Of approximately 550,000 distinct CDR3 sequences in the sample, about 13% were seen once. The chain has TRBV7-7 and TRBJ2-1; 8 nucleotides agree with TRBD1. Sample: blood, either unsorted or a sorted T cell fraction (not recorded which). The TCR sequence derives from a male donor with ankylosing spondylitis. The CDR3 region is CASSPNGQGGFNEQFF. DNA of the CDR3: TGTGCCAGCAGCCCTAACGGACAGGGCGGGTTCAATGAGCAGTTCTTC.